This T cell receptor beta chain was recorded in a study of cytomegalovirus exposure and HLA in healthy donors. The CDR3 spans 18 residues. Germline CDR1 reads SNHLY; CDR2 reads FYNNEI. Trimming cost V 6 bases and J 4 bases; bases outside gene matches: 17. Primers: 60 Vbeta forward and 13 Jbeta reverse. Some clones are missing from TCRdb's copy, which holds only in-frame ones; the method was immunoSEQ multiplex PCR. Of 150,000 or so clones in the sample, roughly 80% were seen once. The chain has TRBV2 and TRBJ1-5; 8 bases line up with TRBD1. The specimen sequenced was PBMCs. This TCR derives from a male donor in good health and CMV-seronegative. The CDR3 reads CASSGDRLQWVENQPQHF. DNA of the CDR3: TGTGCCAGCAGCGGGGACAGGCTCCAGTGGGTGGAAAATCAGCCCCAGCATTTT.